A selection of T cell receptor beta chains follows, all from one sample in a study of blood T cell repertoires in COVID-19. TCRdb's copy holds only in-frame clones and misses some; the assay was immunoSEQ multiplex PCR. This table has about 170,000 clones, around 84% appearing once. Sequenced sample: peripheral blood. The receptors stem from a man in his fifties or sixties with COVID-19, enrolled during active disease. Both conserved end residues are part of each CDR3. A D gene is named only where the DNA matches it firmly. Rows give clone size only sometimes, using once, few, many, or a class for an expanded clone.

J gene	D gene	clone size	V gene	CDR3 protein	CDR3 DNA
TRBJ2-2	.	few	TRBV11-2	CASSLASAGELFF	TGTGCCAGCAGCTTAGCTTCCGCCGGGGAGCTGTTTTTT
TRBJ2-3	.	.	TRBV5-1	CASSLTILSTDTQYF	TGCGCCAGCAGCTTGACAATTTTAAGCACAGATACGCAGTATTTT
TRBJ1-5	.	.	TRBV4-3	CASSQGLDQPQHF	TGCGCCAGCAGCCAAGGTCTTGATCAGCCCCAGCATTTT
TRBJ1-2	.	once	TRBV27	CASSFRNGGGYTF	TGTGCCAGCAGTTTCCGGAACGGAGGTGGCTACACCTTC
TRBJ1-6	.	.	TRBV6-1	CASSDRGGDSPLHF	TGTGCCAGCAGTGACCGGGGGGGAGATTCACCCCTCCACTTT
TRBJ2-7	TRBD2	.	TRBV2	CASSATTSTDEQYF	TGTGCCAGCAGTGCTACGACTAGCACGGACGAGCAGTACTTC
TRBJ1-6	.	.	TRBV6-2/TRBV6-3	CASSIGGTPLHF	TGTGCCAGCAGTATCGGGGGTACACCTCTCCACTTT
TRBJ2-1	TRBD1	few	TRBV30	CAWNTGQGASNEQFF	TGTGCCTGGAATACCGGACAGGGGGCCTCCAATGAGCAGTTCTTC
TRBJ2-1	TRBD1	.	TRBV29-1	CSVLRTGARSEQFF	TGCAGCGTTCTCCGGACAGGGGCGCGGAGTGAGCAGTTCTTC
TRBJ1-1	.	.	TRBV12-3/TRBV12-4	CASSLPRVTEAFF	TGTGCCAGCAGTCTGCCCAGGGTCACTGAAGCTTTCTTT
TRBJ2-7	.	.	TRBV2	CASSPRDIYEQYF	TGTGCCAGCAGTCCCCGGGACATCTACGAGCAGTACTTC